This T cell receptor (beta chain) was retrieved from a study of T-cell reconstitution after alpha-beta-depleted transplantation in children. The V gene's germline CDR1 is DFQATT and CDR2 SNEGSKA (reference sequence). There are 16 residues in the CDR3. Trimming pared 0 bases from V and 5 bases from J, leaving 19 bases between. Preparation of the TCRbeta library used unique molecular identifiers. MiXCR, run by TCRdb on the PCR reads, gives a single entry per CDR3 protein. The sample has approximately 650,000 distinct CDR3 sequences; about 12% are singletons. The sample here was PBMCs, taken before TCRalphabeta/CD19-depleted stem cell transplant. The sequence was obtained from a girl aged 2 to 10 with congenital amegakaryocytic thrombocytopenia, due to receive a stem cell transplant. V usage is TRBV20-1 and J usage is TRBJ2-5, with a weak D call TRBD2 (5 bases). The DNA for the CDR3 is TGCAGTGCTAGAGACCCACCGGGATTGGGTTTCGAGACCCAGTACTTC. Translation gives CSARDPPGLGFETQYF.